The 23 T cell receptor beta chains in this list originate from one sample, sequenced in a study of T cell repertoires in aging, cancer and after chemotherapy. Amplification of TCR beta used genomic DNA extracted from peripheral blood. Multiplex touch-down PCR with TRB-A/B primers amplified rearranged V-D-J TRB sequences. MiXCR was run by TCRdb on the multiplex PCR reads, yielding one entry per CDR3 protein. The repertoire holds over a thousand distinct CDR3 sequences, with roughly 27% as singletons. Material for sequencing was blood. The receptors here all came from a human donor with a solid tumor.

This clonotype was recorded only once. It may be a read error: a sequence one base away is much more abundant. The chain is built from TRBV6-5 and TRBJ1-5; D gene unclear. Per germline, CDR1 MNHEY and CDR2 SVGAGI. This CDR3 has 12 residues. V was clipped by 9 bases and J by 5 bases, with 11 bases between them. CDR3 sequence reads: CARGEEYQPQHF. In nucleotides, the CDR3 is TGTGCCAGAGGAGAGGAATATCAGCCCCAGCATTTT.

Comments on this clonotype: This could be a read error, since a much larger clone is one nucleotide away. The chain carries TRBV7-6 and TRBJ2-1, with 8 nucleotides matching TRBD1. This CDR3 is 14 amino acids long. CDR1 and CDR2 (germline): SGHVS, FNYEAQ. The CDR3 protein is CTSSLGAGGYEQFF. The DNA of the CDR3 is TGTACCAGCAGCTTAGGGGCAGGGGGCTATGAGCAGTTCTTC.

A word on this clonotype: One junction end disagrees with the germline gene, perhaps due to a read error. The chain combines TRBV10-3 with TRBJ2-5; D ambiguous. Germline CDR1 ENHRY, CDR2 SYGVKD. CDR3 size: 14 residues. The CDR3 DNA is TGCGCCAGCAGTGAGTCGGCTAGTCAAGAGACCCAGTACTTC. Its protein product is CASSESASQETQYF.

This clonotype was picked up a small number of times. The chain is built from TRBV7-2 and TRBJ2-5; D uncertain. The CDR3 spans 13 residues. Trimming removed 1 base at V and 4 bases at J, with 7 bases between. The V gene's germline CDR1 is SGHTA and CDR2 FQGNSA. In DNA, the CDR3 is TGTGCCAGCAGCTTAGACATACCAGAGACCCAGTACTTC. Amino acid sequence: CASSLDIPETQYF.

V usage is TRBV20-1 and J usage is TRBJ1-6; D is undetermined. Trimming shortened V by 2 bases and J by 4 bases, and 6 bases separated the two germline ends. The CDR3 runs to 13 residues. CDR1 is DFQATT, CDR2 SNEGSKA, per germline (reference sequence). CDR3 amino acids: CSARRQYNSPLHF. The CDR3 DNA follows: TGCAGTGCTAGACGGCAGTATAATTCACCCCTCCACTTT.

Of note for this clonotype: Just one base apart from a much larger clone, this may be a read error. The CDR3 is CASSFGLAGGSDTRYF. In DNA form, the CDR3 reads TGTGCCAGCAGTTTCGGACTAGCGGGAGGGTCAGATACGCGGTATTTT. This sequence joins TRBV6-5 and TRBJ2-3; TRBD2 agrees at 15 bases. Per the germline V gene, CDR1 is MNHEY and CDR2 is SVGAGI. This CDR3 spans 16 amino acids.

The chain uses TRBV14 and TRBJ2-1; TRBD2 aligns across 7 bases. With 1 base clipped from V and 8 bases from J, the junction kept 8 bases outside the gene matches. Germline V gives CDR1 SGHDN, CDR2 FVKESK. The CDR3 extends over 15 amino acids. DNA for the CDR3: TGTGCCAGCAGCCAAGTCCTAGCGGAGGACGATGAGCAGTTCTTC. Its translation: CASSQVLAEDDEQFF.

This clonotype was recorded only once. The rearrangement uses TRBV28 and TRBJ2-1; 14 bases fit TRBD2. The closer fit of TRBJ2-7 to the DNA end suggests the J call may be wrong. Germline V gene data show CDR1 as MDHEN and CDR2 as SYDVKM. The CDR3 contains 16 residues. The DNA for the CDR3 is TGTGCCAGCAGCGCCGGGACTAGCGGGAGCTCCTACGAGCAGTACTTC. This codes for CASSAGTSGSSYEQYF.

The chain uses TRBV6-2 or TRBV6-3 and TRBJ2-1; 11 bases map to TRBD2. This CDR3 is 15 amino acids long. From germline, CDR1 is MNHEY and CDR2 SVGEGT. J was trimmed by 6 bases and V by 5 bases; bases with no gene match: 6. CDR3 loop: CASSPTSGIVNEQFF. For the CDR3, the DNA is TGTGCCAGCAGTCCGACTAGCGGGATCGTCAATGAGCAGTTCTTC.

The chain joins TRBV6-5 to TRBJ2-1, with TRBD2 identical over 13 bases. Germline loops: CDR1 MNHEY, CDR2 SVGAGI. CDR3 length: 15 residues. V was clipped by 8 bases and J by 1 base; unmatched bases: 2. The CDR3 DNA reads as TGTGCCAGCGTGACTAGCGGGGGGTCCTACAATGAGCAGTTCTTC. This sequence encodes CASVTSGGSYNEQFF.

This clonotype is medium-sized in the sample. CDR3: CASNPRGAGGPDNEQFF. CDR3 coding DNA: TGTGCCAGTAACCCCCGGGGAGCGGGAGGGCCGGACAATGAGCAGTTCTTC. This chain connects TRBV19 to TRBJ2-1; TRBD2 matches 10 bases. CDR3 length: 17 residues. Germline assignment: CDR1 LNHDA and CDR2 SQIVND (reference sequence). With 7 bases clipped from V and 5 bases from J, the junction kept 14 bases outside the gene matches.

The chain uses TRBV7-2 and TRBJ2-5; D is tentatively TRBD1 or TRBD2 (5 bases each). In germline, CDR1 is SGHTA, CDR2 FQGNSA. V lost 5 bases, J lost 1 base, and 8 bases lay in between. This CDR3 has 13 residues. The CDR3 DNA reads TGTGCCAGCAGCCAGGGACCCCAAGAGACCCAGTACTTC. Translation gives CASSQGPQETQYF.

This clonotype is large within its sample. The J gene is TRBJ2-5, the V gene TRBV6-5, with D uncertain. Deletions cut 0 bases from V and 0 bases from J, with 11 bases between. The CDR3 contains 16 residues. The germline V gene encodes CDR1 MNHEY and CDR2 SVGAGI. CDR3 DNA sequence: TGTGCCAGCAGTTACTCGGAGCACCCGTACCAAGAGACCCAGTACTTC. It translates to CASSYSEHPYQETQYF.

This chain connects TRBV7-9 to TRBJ1-5, with D perhaps matching TRBD1 (6 bases). V was shortened by 3 bases and J by 4 bases, with 19 bases between the two germline ends. There are 17 residues in the CDR3. Germline-derived CDR1 and CDR2 are SEHNR and FQNEAQ (reference sequence). The CDR3 sequence: CASSFDLGRGRNQPQHF. The CDR3 DNA reads TGTGCCAGCAGCTTCGATCTCGGCAGGGGTAGGAATCAGCCCCAGCATTTT.

The table lists this clonotype with a few counts. This sequence joins TRBV4-3 and TRBJ2-7, with 11 bases fitting TRBD1. Germline assignment: CDR1 LGHNA and CDR2 YSLEER. This CDR3 has 14 amino acids. V lost 0 bases and J lost 6; bases outside the gene matches: 1. CDR3 protein: CASSQDGTGGEQYF. CDR3 nucleotide sequence: TGCGCCAGCAGCCAAGATGGGACAGGGGGCGAGCAGTACTTC.

By sample share, this clonotype is medium-sized (0.01 to 0.1%). This chain uses TRBV6-5 with TRBJ2-1; 8 bases are shared with TRBD2. The CDR3 spans 15 residues. CDR1 is MNHEY, CDR2 SVGAGI, per germline. The ends lost 7 bases at V and 3 bases at J; junction bases unmatched: 8. The DNA for the CDR3 is TGTGCCAGCACCAACGGGGGGGGGGGCTACAATGAGCAGTTCTTC. This translates into CASTNGGGGYNEQFF.

This clonotype is medium-sized. The rearrangement links TRBV6-6 to TRBJ2-1, with 8 bases lining up with TRBD1. Germline V lookup: CDR1 MNHNY, CDR2 SVGAGI (reference sequence). The CDR3 length is 14 residues. V lost 4 bases and J lost 6; bases outside the gene matches: 5. CDR3 amino acids: CASSSVTGANEQFF. CDR3 coding DNA: TGTGCCAGCAGTTCCGTGACAGGGGCCAATGAGCAGTTCTTC.

Sample share makes this clonotype medium-sized. The chain couples TRBV10-1 to TRBJ2-3; D is undetermined. This CDR3 contains 14 residues. Trimming pared 8 bases from V and 2 bases from J, leaving 14 bases between. Germline V lookup: CDR1 WNHNN, CDR2 SYGVQD (reference sequence). The CDR3 sequence: CASLTSGNTDTQYF. In DNA, the CDR3 is TGCGCCAGCCTTACGTCGGGCAACACAGATACGCAGTATTTT.

Sample share makes this clonotype large (0.1 to 1%). The chain is built from TRBV5-5 and TRBJ1-5; no firm D call. The CDR3 loop spans 14 amino acids. The germline V gene encodes CDR1 SGHKS and CDR2 YYEKEE (reference sequence). V lost 0 bases, J lost 1 base, and 5 bases lay in between. The CDR3 bases are TGTGCCAGCAGCTTGGTGTCAAGCAATCAGCCCCAGCATTTT. Translation: CASSLVSSNQPQHF.

In regard to this clonotype: This may stem from a read error, because a much larger clone lies one nucleotide away. The V gene is TRBV5-6, the J gene TRBJ2-3; TRBD1 matches at 7 bases. This CDR3 region has 16 residues. V shed 2 bases, J shed 0 bases, and the junction held 6 bases outside the gene matches. Per germline, CDR1 SGHDT and CDR2 YYEEEE. CDR3 sequence reads: CASSFRTGLSTDTQYF. In DNA, the CDR3 is TGTGCCAGCAGCTTCCGGACAGGCCTTAGCACAGATACGCAGTATTTT.

This clonotype is labeled medium-sized. The genes are TRBV6-2 or TRBV6-3 and TRBJ1-2; TRBD1 is a possible D gene (6 bases). V lost 6 bases, J lost 2 bases, and 19 bases lay in between. Per the germline V gene, CDR1 is MNHEY and CDR2 is SVGEGT. The CDR3 runs 16 residues. This chain's CDR3 is CASRDPGTTRNYGYTF. DNA of the CDR3: TGTGCCAGCAGGGATCCCGGGACAACCCGCAACTATGGCTACACCTTC.

This clonotype was seen only a few times. The J gene is TRBJ1-1, the V gene TRBV20-1, with D possibly TRBD1 on 5 matching bases. V was shortened by 5 bases and J by 7 bases, with 11 bases between the two germline ends. CDR1 is DFQATT and CDR2 is SNEGSKA in the germline V gene (reference sequence). The CDR3 runs 11 residues. CDR3 in amino acids: CSAWDQGEAFF. Written as DNA, the CDR3 is TGCAGTGCTTGGGATCAGGGTGAAGCTTTCTTT.

This clonotype is deemed large. This chain's CDR3 is CAWTPLLQAFF. As DNA, the CDR3 is TGTGCCTGGACCCCCCTTCTGCAAGCTTTCTTT. The rearrangement links TRBV30 to TRBJ1-1, with D uncertain. Germline CDR1 reads GTSNPN; CDR2 reads SVGIG (reference sequence). Trimming left V 4 bases short and J 9 bases short, with 12 bases between. This CDR3 comprises 11 residues.